These 23 T cell receptor beta chains came from one sample sequenced in a study of CD8+CD57+ T cells in acquired aplastic anemia. The template for TCR beta VDJ and CDR3 sequence profiling was genomic DNA. TCRdb re-called the reads through MiXCR, storing one row per CDR3 protein. The sample shows 250,000 to 350,000 distinct CDR3 sequences, 56% of them seen only once. Material for sequencing was sorted CD4+, CD8+, or CD8+CD57+ T cells (not recorded which) from PBMCs. Source of these receptors: a human donor with severe aplastic anemia or a healthy control (not recorded which).

This clonotype was counted ten times or more. V usage is TRBV9 and J usage is TRBJ1-2; 7 bases line up with TRBD1. This CDR3 has 12 amino acids. Per the germline V gene, CDR1 is SGDLS and CDR2 is YYNGEE. V trimming: 4 bases; J trimming: 8 bases; junction bases outside the gene matches: 5. The DNA for the CDR3 is TGTGCCAGCAGCTATGACAGGGACGGCTACACCTTC. It encodes CASSYDRDGYTF.

This clonotype was recorded only once. The rearrangement joins TRBV2 to TRBJ1-1; the D gene is possibly TRBD1 (5 bases). The CDR3 runs 13 residues. V was clipped by 6 bases and J by 2 bases, with 10 bases between them. The germline V gene has CDR1 SNHLY and CDR2 FYNNEI. As DNA, the CDR3 is TGTGCCAGCAGACAGGAAGCCAACACTGAAGCTTTCTTT. This encodes CASRQEANTEAFF.

The genes are TRBV20-1 and TRBJ2-7; TRBD1 agrees at 7 bases. After removal of 6 bases from V and 0 bases from J, the junction contained 5 bases not matched to a gene. Germline V CDR1 and CDR2: DFQATT, SNEGSKA (reference sequence). CDR3 size: 13 residues. CDR3: CSAPTGVSYEQYF. In DNA form, the CDR3 reads TGCAGTGCGCCAACAGGGGTCTCCTACGAGCAGTACTTC.

V usage is TRBV9 and J usage is TRBJ2-7; D possibly corresponds to TRBD1 (5 bases). Trimming shortened V by 0 bases and J by 5 bases, and 12 bases separated the two germline ends. The CDR3 has 14 residues. CDR1 is SGDLS, CDR2 YYNGEE, per germline. CDR3 amino acids: CASSVEPGLHEQYF. CDR3 nucleotides: TGTGCCAGCAGCGTAGAGCCAGGGCTCCACGAGCAGTACTTC.

In its sample, this clonotype was seen many times. The rearrangement uses TRBV5-1 and TRBJ2-3; 12 bases agree with TRBD2. There are 15 residues in the CDR3. Trimming at V came to 3 bases and at J to 3 bases, leaving 2 bases not matched to a gene. CDR1 is SGHRS, CDR2 YFSETQ, per germline. The DNA for the CDR3 is TGCGCCAGCAGCTACACTAGCGGGGGGACAGATACGCAGTATTTT. Translating gives CASSYTSGGTDTQYF.

The J gene is TRBJ1-2, the V gene TRBV5-6, with 8 bases lining up with TRBD1. CDR3 length: 15 amino acids. Per the germline V gene, CDR1 is SGHDT and CDR2 is YYEEEE. V shed 3 bases and J 8 bases; nucleotides not matched to a gene: 12. CDR3 sequence (DNA): TGTGCCAGCAGCTCGGGGACAGGCGGCTTATGGGGCTACACCTTC. Amino acids: CASSSGTGGLWGYTF.

V is TRBV10-1 and J is TRBJ2-5; the match to TRBD2 covers 10 bases. The trim removed 6 bases at V and 5 bases at J, leaving 18 bases unmatched. The CDR3 is made up of 18 amino acids. Germline V gives CDR1 WNHNN, CDR2 SYGVQD (reference sequence). CDR3 residues: CASRAPATSGASRETQYF. The CDR3 DNA sequence: TGCGCCAGCAGGGCACCGGCCACTAGCGGGGCGTCTAGGGAGACCCAGTACTTC.

This clonotype was recorded only once. V is TRBV12-3 or TRBV12-4 and J is TRBJ2-3, with TRBD1 matching 7 bases. The CDR3 consists of 15 residues. Losses at the gene ends were 8 bases for V and 4 bases for J; bases not matched to a gene: 12. The CDR3 loop is CASQALCRGSDTQYF. In nucleotides, the CDR3 is TGTGCCAGCCAAGCCCTGTGCAGGGGGTCAGATACGCAGTATTTT.

This chain links TRBV19 with TRBJ1-4, with a weak D call TRBD1 (5 bases). The CDR3 consists of 12 residues. The germline V gene has CDR1 LNHDA and CDR2 SQIVND (reference sequence). V was clipped by 4 bases and J by 8 bases, with 8 bases between them. CDR3 protein: CASSTRGEKLFF. The DNA for the CDR3 is TGTGCCAGTAGTACACGGGGGGAAAAACTGTTTTTT. The whole variable domain, remainder taken from reference TRBV19 and TRBJ1-4, is DGGITQSPKYLFRKEGQNVTLSCEQNLNHDAMYWYRQDPGQGLRLIYYSQIVNDFQKGDIAEGYSVSREKKESFPLTVTSAQKNPTAFYLCASSTRGEKLFFGSGTQLSVL.

The gene calls are TRBV19 and TRBJ1-3; 8 bases agree with TRBD1. CDR3 length: 15 residues. Germline CDR1 reads LNHDA; CDR2 reads SQIVND (reference sequence). V lost 7 bases, J lost 4 bases, and 9 bases stayed unmatched. CDR3 region: CASTPGQGFGNTIYF. For the CDR3, the DNA is TGTGCCAGTACCCCCGGACAGGGTTTCGGAAACACCATATATTTT.

Points on this clonotype: A much bigger clone sits one base away, suggesting this may be a read error. The gene calls are TRBV6-2 or TRBV6-3 and TRBJ1-4, with D perhaps matching TRBD1 (6 bases). CDR3 length: 15 amino acids. Germline CDR1 MNHEY, CDR2 SVGEGT. This CDR3 is CASSYSGATNEKLSF. CDR3 nucleotides: TGTGCCAGCAGTTACTCGGGGGCAACTAATGAAAAACTGTCTTTT.

Of note for this clonotype: A much larger clone is a single base away; this may be a read error. The chain couples TRBV20-1 to TRBJ1-1; D uncertain. The CDR3 covers 13 residues. Germline CDR1 DFQATT, CDR2 SNEGSKA (reference sequence). V lost 5 bases, J lost 7 bases, and 17 bases lay in between. CDR3 protein: CSAGAPLQFEAFF. CDR3 nucleotides: TGCAGTGCTGGAGCCCCGCTACAGTTTGAAGCTTTCTTT.

The CDR3 here is CATSRRLTLNEQYF. The CDR3 DNA is TGTGCCACCAGCAGACGACTCACCCTCAACGAGCAGTACTTC. The chain recombines TRBV15 with TRBJ2-7; D is uncertain. Germline loops: CDR1 LNHNV, CDR2 YYDKDF (reference sequence). The germline V and J ends were trimmed by 2 bases and 5 bases, with 13 bases remaining between them. This CDR3 has 14 residues.

Points on this clonotype: This may be a read error, as it is one base from a much larger clone. The V call is TRBV12-3 or TRBV12-4, the J call TRBJ2-6, with a weak D call TRBD1 (5 bases). The CDR3 extends over 18 amino acids. CDR3 sequence reads: CASSFILMGSSGANVQTF. The CDR3 nucleotides are TGTGCCAGCAGTTTTATCCTGATGGGGTCCTCTGGGGCCAACGTCCAGACTTTC.

The V gene is TRBV7-6, the J gene TRBJ2-5, with 11 bases aligning to TRBD2. The CDR3 length is 15 residues. V shed 3 bases, J shed 5 bases, and the junction held 5 bases outside the gene matches. Germline lookup yields CDR1 SGHVS and CDR2 FNYEAQ. The CDR3 region is CASSFSGGAAETQYF. The CDR3, as DNA: TGTGCCAGCAGCTTTAGCGGGGGGGCAGCGGAGACCCAGTACTTC.

The chain employs TRBV7-3 and TRBJ2-5, with TRBD1 matching 8 bases. Germline assignment: CDR1 SGHTA and CDR2 FQGTGA. CDR3 length: 16 amino acids. Trimming removed 5 bases from V and 1 base from J; junction bases left unmatched: 9. In DNA, the CDR3 is TGTGCCAGCAGCCCCGGGACAGGAGGGCTCCAAGAGACCCAGTACTTC. Its translation: CASSPGTGGLQETQYF.

This chain links TRBV24-1 with TRBJ2-2; the D call may be TRBD1 or TRBD2 (5 bases each). The CDR3 consists of 15 residues. Between the trimmed V and J ends, which lost 5 bases and 4 bases, there was a span of 13 bases. Looked up from germline, CDR1 is KGHDR and CDR2 is SFDVKD. This chain's CDR3 is CATSAWGAGTGELFF. The CDR3 coding sequence is TGTGCCACCAGTGCTTGGGGCGCGGGCACCGGGGAGCTGTTTTTT.

The chain joins TRBV7-2 to TRBJ1-6; 10 nucleotides agree with TRBD1. CDR3 length: 15 amino acids. Germline trimming cut 5 bases from V and 5 bases from J; bases unmatched to any gene: 3. Germline values: CDR1 SGHTA, CDR2 FQGNSA. The CDR3 sequence: CASSQGQGHNSPLHF. For the CDR3, the DNA is TGTGCCAGCAGCCAGGGACAGGGGCATAATTCACCCCTCCACTTT.

In this sample, this clonotype turned up many times. The V gene is TRBV12-3 or TRBV12-4, the J gene TRBJ1-2; D unresolved. V was shortened by 5 bases and J by 7 bases, with 8 bases between the two germline ends. The length of the CDR3 is 11 residues. The chain's CDR3 is CASSVGRGYTF. The CDR3 DNA sequence: TGTGCCAGCAGTGTAGGTCGTGGCTACACCTTC.

The genes are TRBV29-1 and TRBJ1-2, with no clear D. Trimming took 3 bases from V and 9 from J, leaving 8 bases between them. This CDR3 comprises 10 residues. The germline gives CDR1 SQVTM, CDR2 ANQGSEA. CDR3 sequence reads: CSVDAGSYTF. The CDR3 DNA reads as TGCAGCGTTGACGCGGGGAGCTACACCTTC.

This chain connects TRBV3-1 to TRBJ1-6; no clear D. Trimming cost V 6 bases and J 10 bases, with 13 bases left between them. This CDR3 region has 13 residues. Per germline, CDR1 LGHDT and CDR2 YNNKEL (reference sequence). CDR3 in amino acids: CASSSGRGSPLHF. CDR3 nucleotide sequence: TGTGCCAGCAGTTCCGGCCGTGGGTCACCCCTCCACTTT.

The chain is built from TRBV20-1 and TRBJ2-5; 9 nucleotides agree with TRBD2. J gave up 5 bases and V 6 bases, and 16 bases lay outside the gene matches. The germline CDR1 and CDR2 sequences are DFQATT and SNEGSKA (reference sequence). The CDR3 is 16 amino acids. As DNA, the CDR3 is TGCAGTGCCGCGGCGGTAGCGGGAGAAGGTGGCGAGACCCAGTACTTC. Protein sequence: CSAAAVAGEGGETQYF.

CDR3 DNA sequence: TGTGCCAGCAGCCCCCGACTAGCGGGGGGGCTAGCCAAAAACATTCAGTACTTC. Protein: CASSPRLAGGLAKNIQYF. The V gene is TRBV7-9, the J gene TRBJ2-4; 14 nucleotides agree with TRBD2. Germline trimming cut 5 bases from V and 0 bases from J; bases unmatched to any gene: 6. This CDR3 comprises 18 residues. Germline V gives CDR1 SEHNR, CDR2 FQNEAQ (reference sequence).